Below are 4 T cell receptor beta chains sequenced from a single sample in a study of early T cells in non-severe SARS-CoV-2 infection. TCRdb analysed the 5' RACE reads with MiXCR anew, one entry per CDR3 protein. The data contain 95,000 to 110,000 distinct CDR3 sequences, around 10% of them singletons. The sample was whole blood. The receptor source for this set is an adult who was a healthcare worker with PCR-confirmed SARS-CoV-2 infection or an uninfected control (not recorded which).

CDR3 residues: CASSLALAGDEQFF. CDR3 in DNA: TGTGCCAGCAGCCTCGCTTTAGCGGGAGATGAGCAGTTCTTC. The V gene is TRBV14, the J gene TRBJ2-1; 9 bases fit TRBD2. Germline CDR1 and CDR2: SGHDN and FVKESK. V shed 4 bases, J shed 8 bases, and the junction held 6 bases outside the gene matches. The CDR3 spans 14 residues.

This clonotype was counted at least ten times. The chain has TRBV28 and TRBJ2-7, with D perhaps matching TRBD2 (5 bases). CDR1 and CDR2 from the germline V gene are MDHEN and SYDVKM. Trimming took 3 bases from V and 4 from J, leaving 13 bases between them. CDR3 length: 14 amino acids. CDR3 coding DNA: TGTGCCAGCAGTTTTGGCCGGGGTGCTTACGAGCAGTACTTC. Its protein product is CASSFGRGAYEQYF.

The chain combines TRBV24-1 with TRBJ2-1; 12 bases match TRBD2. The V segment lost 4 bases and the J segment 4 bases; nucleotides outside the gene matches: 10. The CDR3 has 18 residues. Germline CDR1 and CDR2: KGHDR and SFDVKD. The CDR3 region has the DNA TGTGCCACCAGTGACTCCCCGTCTAGCGGGAGGGTTTACAATGAGCAGTTCTTC. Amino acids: CATSDSPSSGRVYNEQFF.

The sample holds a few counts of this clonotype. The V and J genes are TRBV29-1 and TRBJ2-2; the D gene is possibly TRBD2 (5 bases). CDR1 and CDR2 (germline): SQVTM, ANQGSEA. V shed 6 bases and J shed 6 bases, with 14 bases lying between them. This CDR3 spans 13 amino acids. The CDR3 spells CSVLGPLAGELFF. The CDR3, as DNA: TGCAGCGTACTAGGACCTCTTGCCGGGGAGCTGTTTTTT.